The T cell receptor beta chain described here comes from a study of OX40 agonist ivuxolimab in advanced cancers. Study-wide background: Patient treatment consisted of intravenous ivuxolimab administration every 2 weeks at 0.01 to 10 mg/kg.

In its sample, this clone was seen once. Assay used: immunoSEQ multiplex PCR; TCRdb lists only in-frame clones, some missing. The table lists roughly 91,000 clones, approximately 90% of them singletons. The V end lost 3 bases, the J end lost 0 bases, and 9 bases lay between the germline ends. The CDR3 covers 15 residues. Germline V gene lookup returns CDR1 LNHDA and CDR2 SQIVND (reference sequence). The TCR originated in an adult with an advanced solid tumor such as melanoma, head and neck, liver or kidney cancer. The chain links TRBV19 to TRBJ1-5, with a possible D match to TRBD1 (5 bases). The sequences come from CD4+ or CD8+ T cells sorted from blood, collected in a trial of the OX40 agonist ivuxolimab. CDR3 region: CASSIAGSSNQPQHF. DNA of the CDR3: TGTGCCAGTAGTATCGCAGGGAGTAGCAATCAGCCCCAGCATTTT.